These T cell receptor beta chains were read from a single sample in a study of T cells in Graves' hyperthyroidism and ophthalmopathy. TCRdb reprocessed the multiplex PCR reads via MiXCR and lists one record per CDR3 protein. The data show 400,000 to 550,000 distinct CDR3 sequences, about 24% seen once. The sample taken for sequencing was blood. These receptors all come from a woman aged 30 to 39 with Graves' ophthalmopathy. The CDR3 runs from the conserved cysteine through the conserved F or W. A D gene is named only where the DNA matches it firmly. Clone size is not always given. Where it is, it says once, few, many or a class for expanded clones.

v_call	clone_size	d_call	j_call	cdr3_aa	cdr3_nt
TRBV7-2	many	.	TRBJ1-1	CASSSAAGLEAFF	TGTGCCAGCAGCTCCGCCGCAGGATTAGAAGCTTTCTTT
TRBV7-8	many	TRBD1	TRBJ2-7	CASSLKRPFGQGAYEQYF	TGTGCCAGCAGCTTAAAGAGGCCTTTTGGACAGGGGGCCTACGAGCAGTACTTC
TRBV12-3/TRBV12-4	.	.	TRBJ1-1	CASRGAVTEAFF	TGTGCCAGCAGAGGGGCTGTCACTGAAGCTTTCTTT
TRBV28	many	.	TRBJ2-7	CASSPAGFVAGEQYF	TGTGCCAGCAGCCCGGCAGGGTTTGTGGCTGGCGAGCAGTACTTC
TRBV4-2	many	TRBD2	TRBJ2-7	CASSQNAGLAVSYEQYF	TGTGCCAGCAGCCAGAACGCCGGACTAGCGGTCTCCTACGAGCAGTACTTC
TRBV6-1	few	.	TRBJ1-1	CASSLTGSREAFF	TGTGCCAGCAGTCTTACCGGGTCCCGTGAAGCTTTCTTT
TRBV15	many	TRBD2	TRBJ2-2	CATSREPPAGVNTGELFF	TGTGCCACCAGCAGAGAGCCCCCCGCGGGGGTCAACACCGGGGAGCTGTTTTTT
TRBV7-9	.	.	TRBJ2-4	CASSLVYGKSDIQYF	TGTGCCAGCAGCTTAGTTTATGGGAAGAGCGACATTCAGTACTTC
TRBV20-1	.	.	TRBJ2-7	CCAKDGSYEQYF	TGCTGTGCTAAGGACGGCTCCTACGAGCAGTACTTC
TRBV29-1	.	TRBD1	TRBJ1-1	CSAWDSPNTEAFF	TGCAGCGCCTGGGACAGCCCGAACACTGAAGCTTTCTTT
TRBV12-3/TRBV12-4	many	.	TRBJ1-2	CASSLGVGRNYGYTF	TGTGCCAGCAGTTTGGGAGTGGGACGAAACTATGGCTACACCTTC
TRBV14	many	.	TRBJ1-2	CASSPRGRSDGYTF	TGTGCCAGCAGTCCCAGGGGAAGGTCAGATGGCTACACCTTC
TRBV25-1	.	.	TRBJ1-5	CASSEQGHGQPQHF	TGTGCCAGCAGTGAACAGGGCCATGGACAGCCCCAGCATTTT
TRBV12-3/TRBV12-4	many	TRBD1	TRBJ1-3	CATGQGGNTIYF	TGTGCCACGGGACAGGGGGGAAACACCATATATTTT
TRBV20-1	many	.	TRBJ1-1	CSASPTGNTEAFF	TGCAGTGCTAGCCCGACGGGGAACACTGAAGCTTTCTTT
TRBV7-9	many	.	TRBJ1-2	CASSRPQGTNYGYTF	TGTGCCAGCAGCCGACCTCAGGGTACGAACTATGGCTACACCTTC
TRBV2	few	.	TRBJ2-7	CASEEGGGQNGAYEQYF	TGTGCCAGCGAAGAAGGTGGGGGGCAGAACGGGGCCTACGAGCAGTACTTC
TRBV5-1	.	.	TRBJ2-5	CASSLDQGGETQYF	TGCGCCAGCAGCTTGGATCAGGGCGGGGAGACCCAGTACTTC
TRBV24-1	.	TRBD1	TRBJ2-2	CATSDEKGGDTGELFF	TGTGCCACCAGTGATGAGAAAGGGGGCGACACCGGGGAGCTGTTTTTT
TRBV7-2	many	.	TRBJ2-7	CASSLGRSFGYEQYF	TGTGCCAGCAGCTTGGGCAGATCTTTTGGCTACGAGCAGTACTTC
TRBV2	few	TRBD1	TRBJ1-1	CASSADRGGETEAFF	TGTGCCAGCAGCGCGGACAGGGGAGGTGAGACTGAAGCTTTCTTT
TRBV12-3/TRBV12-4	many	TRBD1	TRBJ2-2	CASRGQGRTGELFF	TGTGCCAGCCGCGGACAGGGGCGCACCGGGGAGCTGTTTTTT
TRBV12-3/TRBV12-4	few	.	TRBJ1-2	CASSPKAGNGYTF	TGTGCCAGCAGCCCAAAGGCAGGGAATGGCTACACCTTC
TRBV6-6	many	.	TRBJ1-5	CASRLTGLTDRGIDQPQHF	TGTGCCAGCAGACTAACGGGTCTAACAGATCGGGGGATCGATCAGCCCCAGCATTTT
TRBV6-5	few	.	TRBJ1-2	CASSYSMQGRYGYTF	TGTGCCAGCAGTTACTCGATGCAGGGGAGGTATGGCTACACCTTC
TRBV13	many	TRBD2	TRBJ2-5	CASSLGNGGIQETQYF	TGTGCCAGCAGCTTAGGGAACGGGGGGATTCAAGAGACCCAGTACTTC
TRBV2	.	TRBD1	TRBJ1-2	CAGGQGTDYGYTF	TGTGCCGGGGGACAGGGGACTGACTATGGCTACACCTTC
TRBV28	many	.	TRBJ2-7	CASSRSGFSYEQYF	TGTGCCAGCAGTAGGTCCGGGTTCTCCTACGAGCAGTACTTC
TRBV6-1	.	.	TRBJ1-1	CASRATPNTEAFF	TGTGCCAGCAGGGCAACACCGAACACTGAAGCTTTCTTT
TRBV29-1	few	TRBD1	TRBJ1-1	CSVPGQGASNTEAFF	TGCAGCGTACCGGGACAGGGGGCTTCGAACACTGAAGCTTTCTTT
TRBV12-3/TRBV12-4	many	TRBD1	TRBJ2-7	CTSSPDRGARYEQYF	TGTACCAGCAGTCCGGACAGGGGCGCGCGCTACGAGCAGTACTTC
TRBV11-1	few	.	TRBJ1-1	CASSSGVSGTEAFF	TGTGCCAGCAGCTCGGGCGTTAGTGGCACTGAAGCTTTCTTT
TRBV5-1	.	TRBD2	TRBJ2-5	CASSVYLAGSQETQYF	TGCGCCAGCAGCGTTTATCTAGCGGGGTCGCAAGAGACCCAGTACTTC
TRBV10-3	many	.	TRBJ2-7	CAISGDRMEQYF	TGTGCCATCAGTGGTGACAGAATGGAGCAGTACTTC
TRBV6-1	many	.	TRBJ1-2	CASSEPVIGGYTF	TGTGCCAGCAGTGAACCCGTCATAGGGGGCTACACCTTC
TRBV6-2/TRBV6-3	many	.	TRBJ1-1	CASSYPRKQSLRDTEAFF	TGTGCCAGCAGTTACCCCCGGAAACAGTCTTTGAGGGACACTGAAGCTTTCTTT
TRBV4-1	few	.	TRBJ1-1	CASSLWAGGNTEAFF	TGCGCCAGCAGCCTTTGGGCAGGAGGGAACACTGAAGCTTTCTTT
TRBV25-1	few	TRBD1	TRBJ1-2	CASSDSNRGRSGYTF	TGTGCCAGCAGTGACTCCAACAGGGGGCGATCTGGCTACACCTTC